This T cell receptor (beta chain) came from a study of T cell responses to AZD1222 COVID-19 vaccine. TCRdb keeps only in-frame clones here, not all; method: immunoSEQ multiplex PCR. The sample contains roughly 140,000 clones, around 94% of which appear only once. V was shortened by 3 bases and J by 2 bases, with 11 bases between the two germline ends. CDR3 length: 14 amino acids. Germline V gene data show CDR1 as SQVTM and CDR2 as ANQGSEA. The genes are TRBV29-1 and TRBJ2-1; D remains unclear. The clonotype was recovered from an adult who had recovered from COVID-19. The sequencing used peripheral blood, collected after recovery from COVID-19. The chain's CDR3 is CSVEAVGTYNEQFF. Written as DNA, the CDR3 is TGCAGCGTTGAGGCAGTAGGAACCTACAATGAGCAGTTCTTC.